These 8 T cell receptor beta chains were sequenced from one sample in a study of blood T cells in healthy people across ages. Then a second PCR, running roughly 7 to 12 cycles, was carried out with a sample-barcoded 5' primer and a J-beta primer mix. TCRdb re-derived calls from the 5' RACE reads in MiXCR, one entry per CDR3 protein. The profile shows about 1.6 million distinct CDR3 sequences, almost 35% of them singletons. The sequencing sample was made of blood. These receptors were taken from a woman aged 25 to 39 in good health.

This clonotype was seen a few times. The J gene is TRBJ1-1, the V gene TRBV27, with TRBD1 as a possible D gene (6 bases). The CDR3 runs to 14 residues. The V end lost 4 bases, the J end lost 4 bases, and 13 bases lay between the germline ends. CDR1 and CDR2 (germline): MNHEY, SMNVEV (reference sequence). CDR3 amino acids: CASSSITGRTEAFF. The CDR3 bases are TGTGCCAGCAGTTCAATAACAGGGCGCACTGAAGCTTTCTTT.

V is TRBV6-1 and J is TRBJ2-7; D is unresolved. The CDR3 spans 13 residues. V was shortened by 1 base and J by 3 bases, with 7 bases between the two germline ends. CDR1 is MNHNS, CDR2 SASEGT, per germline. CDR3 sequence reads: CASSEETDYEQYF. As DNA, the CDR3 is TGTGCCAGCAGTGAAGAGACGGACTACGAGCAGTACTTC.

The CDR3 DNA reads as TGCGCCAGCAGCTTACAGGGGGCTGACCGTCAGCCCCAGCATTTT. Protein: CASSLQGADRQPQHF. The rearrangement uses TRBV5-1 and TRBJ1-5; TRBD1 matches 9 bases. Germline V gives CDR1 SGHRS, CDR2 YFSETQ. Germline trimming cut 2 bases from V and 6 bases from J; bases unmatched to any gene: 6. This CDR3 has 15 amino acids.

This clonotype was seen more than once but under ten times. CDR3 nucleotide sequence: TGCAGTGCGGACAGGGGTTGGACTGAAGCTTTCTTT. This encodes CSADRGWTEAFF. The J gene is TRBJ1-1, the V gene TRBV20-1; 9 nucleotides align to TRBD1. The ends lost 6 bases at V and 5 bases at J; junction bases unmatched: 4. Germline CDR1 reads DFQATT; CDR2 reads SNEGSKA (reference sequence). The CDR3 has 12 amino acids.

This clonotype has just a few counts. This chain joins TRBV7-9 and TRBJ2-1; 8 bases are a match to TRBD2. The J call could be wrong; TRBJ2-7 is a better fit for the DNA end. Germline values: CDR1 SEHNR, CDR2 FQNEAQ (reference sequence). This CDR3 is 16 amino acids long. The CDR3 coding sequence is TGTGCCAGCAGAAGAGGCTCGGGGGGGACCTACAATGAGCAGTACTTC. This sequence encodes CASRRGSGGTYNEQYF.

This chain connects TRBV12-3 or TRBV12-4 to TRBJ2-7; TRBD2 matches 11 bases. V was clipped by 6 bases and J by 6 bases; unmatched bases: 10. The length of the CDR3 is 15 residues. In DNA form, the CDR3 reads TGTGCCAGCAGAATAGCGGGAGGGCCTGCCGGCGAGCAGTACTTC. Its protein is CASRIAGGPAGEQYF.

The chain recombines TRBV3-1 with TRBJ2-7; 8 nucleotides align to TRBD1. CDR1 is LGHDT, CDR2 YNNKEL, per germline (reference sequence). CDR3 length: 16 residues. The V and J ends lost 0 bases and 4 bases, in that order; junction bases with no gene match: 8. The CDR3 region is CASSQDLRTGSYEQYF. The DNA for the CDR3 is TGTGCCAGCAGCCAAGATTTACGGACAGGGTCTTACGAGCAGTACTTC.

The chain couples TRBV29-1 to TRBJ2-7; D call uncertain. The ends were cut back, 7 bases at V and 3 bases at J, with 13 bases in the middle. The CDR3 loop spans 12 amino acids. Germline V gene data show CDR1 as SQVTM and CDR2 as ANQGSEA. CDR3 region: CSAVNFYYEQYF. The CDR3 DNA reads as TGCAGCGCGGTGAACTTTTACTACGAGCAGTACTTC.